Only a few counts were recorded for the clone carrying this TCR beta chain. No antigen is known for it. The data belong to a study of T-cell memory formation after mild COVID-19. Overall study findings and caveats: Mainly in CM and EM were contracting CD4+ clones; CD8+ were in EMRA.

TCRdb independently ran MiXCR on the 5' RACE reads; one entry per CDR3 protein. The sample yields about 290,000 distinct CDR3 sequences, about a sixth seen once. This TCR was recovered from a man aged 18 to 29 who had mild COVID-19 (a few samples of this study predate the infection). Cell type and time point are not known. The sequenced sample was PBMCs or a T cell subset sorted from them (not recorded which).

The CDR3 here is CASSPKTGNYEQYV. CDR3 sequence (DNA): TGTGCCAGCAGTCCCAAGACAGGAAATTACGAGCAGTACGTC. This sequence joins TRBV27 and TRBJ2-7; maybe TRBD1 (6 bases). This CDR3 spans 14 amino acids. Germline CDR1 and CDR2: MNHEY and SMNVEV (reference sequence). V gave up 5 bases and J gave up 4 bases, with 15 bases separating them.